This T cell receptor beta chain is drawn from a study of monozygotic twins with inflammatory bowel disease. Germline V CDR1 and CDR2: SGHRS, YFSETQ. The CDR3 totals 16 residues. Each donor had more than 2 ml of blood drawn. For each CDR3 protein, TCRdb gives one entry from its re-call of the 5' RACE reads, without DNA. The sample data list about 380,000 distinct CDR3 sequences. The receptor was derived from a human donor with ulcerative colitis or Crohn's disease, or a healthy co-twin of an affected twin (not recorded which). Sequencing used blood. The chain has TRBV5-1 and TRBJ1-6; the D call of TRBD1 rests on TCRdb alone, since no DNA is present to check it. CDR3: CASSLAPGGDGSPLHF. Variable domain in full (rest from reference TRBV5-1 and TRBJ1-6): KAGVTQTPRYLIKTRGQQVTLSCSPISGHRSVSWYQQTPGQGLQFLFEYFSETQRNKGNFPGRFSGRQFSNSRSEMNVSTLELGDSALYLCASSLAPGGDGSPLHFGNGTRLTVT.